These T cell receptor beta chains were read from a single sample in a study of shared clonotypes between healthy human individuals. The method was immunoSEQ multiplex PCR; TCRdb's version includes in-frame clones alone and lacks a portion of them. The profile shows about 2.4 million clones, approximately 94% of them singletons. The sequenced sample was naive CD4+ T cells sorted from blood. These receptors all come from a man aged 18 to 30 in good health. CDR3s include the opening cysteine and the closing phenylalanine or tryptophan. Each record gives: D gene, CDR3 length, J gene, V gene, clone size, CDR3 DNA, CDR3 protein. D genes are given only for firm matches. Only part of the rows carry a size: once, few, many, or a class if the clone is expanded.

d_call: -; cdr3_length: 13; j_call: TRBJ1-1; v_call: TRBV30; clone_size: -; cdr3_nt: TGTGCCTGGAGTTTAGGGAGTGATACTGAAGCTTTCTTT; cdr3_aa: CAWSLGSDTEAFF
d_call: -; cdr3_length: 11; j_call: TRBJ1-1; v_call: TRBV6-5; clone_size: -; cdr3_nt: TGTGCCAGCGGGGACAACACTGAAGCTTTCTTT; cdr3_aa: CASGDNTEAFF
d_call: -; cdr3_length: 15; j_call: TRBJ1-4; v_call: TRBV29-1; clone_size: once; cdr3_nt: TGCAGCGTTGAAGTCGGGCAGGGAGAGGGTGAAAAACTGTTTTTT; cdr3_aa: CSVEVGQGEGEKLFF
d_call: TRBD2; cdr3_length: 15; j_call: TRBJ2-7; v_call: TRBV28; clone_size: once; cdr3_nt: TGTGCCAGCAGATCCACTAGCGGGGGTAGGTACGAGCAGTACTTC; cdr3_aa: CASRSTSGGRYEQYF
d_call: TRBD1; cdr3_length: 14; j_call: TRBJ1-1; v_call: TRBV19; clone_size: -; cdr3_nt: TGTGCCAGTAGTATAGATCACAGGGGCACTGAAGCTTTCTTT; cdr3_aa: CASSIDHRGTEAFF
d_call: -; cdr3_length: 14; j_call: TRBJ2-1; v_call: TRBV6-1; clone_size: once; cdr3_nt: TGTGCCAGCAGTGAAGGAGGCGGGCCAGAAAAGCAGTTCTTC; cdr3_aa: CASSEGGGPEKQFF
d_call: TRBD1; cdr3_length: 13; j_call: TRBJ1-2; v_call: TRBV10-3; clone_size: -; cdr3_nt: TGTGCCATCAGTGAGACCCAGGGGGGAGGCTACACCTTC; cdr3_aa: CAISETQGGGYTF
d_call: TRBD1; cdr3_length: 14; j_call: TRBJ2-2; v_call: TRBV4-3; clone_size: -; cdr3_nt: TGCGCCAGGGGAAGACAGGGTCGAACCGGGGAGCTGTTTTTT; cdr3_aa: CARGRQGRTGELFF
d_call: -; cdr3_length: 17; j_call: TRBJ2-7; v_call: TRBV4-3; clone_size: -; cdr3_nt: TGCGCCAGCAGCCTAGACCGGGGTTCAGGGATCCCCTACGAGCAGTACTTC; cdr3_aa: CASSLDRGSGIPYEQYF
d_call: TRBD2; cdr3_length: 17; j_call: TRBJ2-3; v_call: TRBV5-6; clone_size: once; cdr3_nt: TGTGCCAGCAGCTACTGGGGTTTGAGCGGGAGATCAGATACGCAGTATTTT; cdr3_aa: CASSYWGLSGRSDTQYF
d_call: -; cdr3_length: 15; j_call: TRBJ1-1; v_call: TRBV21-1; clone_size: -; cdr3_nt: TGTGCCAGCAGCAAATACGACAGCATGAACACTGAAGCTTTCTTT; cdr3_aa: CASSKYDSMNTEAFF
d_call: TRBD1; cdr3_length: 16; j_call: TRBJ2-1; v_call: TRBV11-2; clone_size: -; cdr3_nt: TGTGCCAGCAGAAAACCCGGGACAGGGAGGATTAATGAGCAGTTCTTC; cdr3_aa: CASRKPGTGRINEQFF
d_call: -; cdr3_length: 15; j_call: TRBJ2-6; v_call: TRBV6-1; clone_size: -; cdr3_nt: TGTGCCAGCAGTGTCGCAGTCTCTGGGGCCAACGTCCTGACTTTC; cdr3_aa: CASSVAVSGANVLTF
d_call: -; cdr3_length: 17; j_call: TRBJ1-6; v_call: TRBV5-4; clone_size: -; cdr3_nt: TGTGCCAGCAGCTTGGCCGGTAAAGGCCGATTTGATTCACCCCTCCACTTT; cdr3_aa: CASSLAGKGRFDSPLHF
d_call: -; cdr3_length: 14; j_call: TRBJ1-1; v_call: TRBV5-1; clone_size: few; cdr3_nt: TGCGCCAGCAGTCCCGACGGACGGGAGACTGAAGCTTTCTTT; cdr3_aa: CASSPDGRETEAFF
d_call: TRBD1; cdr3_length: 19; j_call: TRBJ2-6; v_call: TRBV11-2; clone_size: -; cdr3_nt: TGTGCCAGCAGCTCGACTAAGGGGGCACCTTTGGGTGGGGCCAACGTCCTGACTTTC; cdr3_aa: CASSSTKGAPLGGANVLTF
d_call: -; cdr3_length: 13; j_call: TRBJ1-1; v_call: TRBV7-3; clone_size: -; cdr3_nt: TGTGCCAGCAGCCGGGACGGGGGGACTGAAGCTTTCTTT; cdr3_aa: CASSRDGGTEAFF
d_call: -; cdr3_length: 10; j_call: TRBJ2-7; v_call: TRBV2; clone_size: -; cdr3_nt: TGTGCCAGCAGGGGGACAGAGCAGTACTTC; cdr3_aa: CASRGTEQYF
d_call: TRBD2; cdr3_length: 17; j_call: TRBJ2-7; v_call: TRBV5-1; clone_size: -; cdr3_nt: TGCGCCAGCAGGGCGGACGGACTAGCGGGGAGCTCCTACGAGCAGTACTTC; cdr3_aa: CASRADGLAGSSYEQYF
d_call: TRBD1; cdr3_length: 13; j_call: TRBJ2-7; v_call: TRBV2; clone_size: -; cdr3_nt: TGTGCCAGCAGTCGGGACAGGGATTCGCAGCAGTACTTC; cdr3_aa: CASSRDRDSQQYF
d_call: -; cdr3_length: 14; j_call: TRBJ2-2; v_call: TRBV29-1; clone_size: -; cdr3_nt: TGCAGCGTTGAAGGTCACTCGAACACCGGGGAGCTGTTTTTT; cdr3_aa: CSVEGHSNTGELFF
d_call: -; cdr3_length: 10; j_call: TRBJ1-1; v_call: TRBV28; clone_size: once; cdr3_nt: TGTGCCAGCACCAAGACTGAAGCTTTCTTT; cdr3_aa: CASTKTEAFF
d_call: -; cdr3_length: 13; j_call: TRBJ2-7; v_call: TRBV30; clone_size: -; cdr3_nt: TGTGCCGGAGCCCCCTGGGGAACCTACGAGCAGTACTTC; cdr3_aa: CAGAPWGTYEQYF
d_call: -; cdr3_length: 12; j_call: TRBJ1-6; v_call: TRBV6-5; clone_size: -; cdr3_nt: TGTGCCAGCACCGATACAGTGACACCCCTCCACTTT; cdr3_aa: CASTDTVTPLHF
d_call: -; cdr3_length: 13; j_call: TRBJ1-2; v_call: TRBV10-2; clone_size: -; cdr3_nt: TGCGCCAGCAAGTTACAGGAGGGAGGAGGCTACACCTTC; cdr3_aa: CASKLQEGGGYTF
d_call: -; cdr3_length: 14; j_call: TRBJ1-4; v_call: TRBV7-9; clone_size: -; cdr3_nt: TGTGCCAGCAGCTCTTATGCAACTAATGAAAAACTGTTTTTT; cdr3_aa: CASSSYATNEKLFF
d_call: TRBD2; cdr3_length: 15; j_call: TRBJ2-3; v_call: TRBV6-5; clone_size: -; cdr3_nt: TGTGCCAGCACACCATTAGCGGGAGGGCCGGATACGCAGTATTTT; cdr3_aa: CASTPLAGGPDTQYF
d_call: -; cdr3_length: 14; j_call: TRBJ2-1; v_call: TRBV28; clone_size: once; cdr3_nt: TGTGCCAGCAGTTTAGTTGGGGGAGAGAATGAGCAGTTCTTC; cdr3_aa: CASSLVGGENEQFF
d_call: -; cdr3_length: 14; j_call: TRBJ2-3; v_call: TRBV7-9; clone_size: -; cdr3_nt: TGTGCCAGCAGCTTAACGATCTTAAGGGGTACGCAGTATTTT; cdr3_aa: CASSLTILRGTQYF
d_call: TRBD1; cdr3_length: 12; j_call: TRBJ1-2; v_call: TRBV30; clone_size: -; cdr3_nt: TGTGCCGGAAACAGGGGACTCTATGGCTACACCTTC; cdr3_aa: CAGNRGLYGYTF
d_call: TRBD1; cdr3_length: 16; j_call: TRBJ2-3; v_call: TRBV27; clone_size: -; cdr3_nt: TGTGCCAGCAGTTTATCGCCCGGGACAGTCACAGATACGCAGTATTTT; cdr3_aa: CASSLSPGTVTDTQYF
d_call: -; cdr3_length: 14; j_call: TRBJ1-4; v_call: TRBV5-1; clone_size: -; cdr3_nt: TGCGCCAGCAGCTTGGGGCCCTCTAATGAAAAACTGTTTTTT; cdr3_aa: CASSLGPSNEKLFF
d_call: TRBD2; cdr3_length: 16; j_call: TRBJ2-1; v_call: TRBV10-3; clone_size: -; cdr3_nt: TGTGCCATGGGACTAGCGGGGGGCAGCTCCTACAATGAGCAGTTCTTC; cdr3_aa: CAMGLAGGSSYNEQFF
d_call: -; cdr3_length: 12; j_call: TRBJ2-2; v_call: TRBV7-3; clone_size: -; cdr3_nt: TGTGCCAGCAGCGCAGACACCGGGGAGCTGTTTTTT; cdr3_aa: CASSADTGELFF
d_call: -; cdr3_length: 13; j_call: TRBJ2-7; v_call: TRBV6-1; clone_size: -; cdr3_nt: TGTGCCAGCAGTAAACATCGGGCCTACGAGCAGTACTTC; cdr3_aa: CASSKHRAYEQYF
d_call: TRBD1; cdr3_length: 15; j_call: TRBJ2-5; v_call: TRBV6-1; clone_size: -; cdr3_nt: TGTGCCAGCAGTGGTAGACAGGGGGCCATGGAGACCCAGTACTTC; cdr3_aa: CASSGRQGAMETQYF
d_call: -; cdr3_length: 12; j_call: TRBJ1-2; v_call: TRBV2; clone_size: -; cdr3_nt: TGTGCCAGCGGCCTTGGGGACTATGGCTACACCTTC; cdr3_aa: CASGLGDYGYTF
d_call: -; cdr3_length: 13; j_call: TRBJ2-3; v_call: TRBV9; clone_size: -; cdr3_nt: TGTGCCAGCAGCAAATCTGTGGCCGATACGCAGTATTTT; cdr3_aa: CASSKSVADTQYF
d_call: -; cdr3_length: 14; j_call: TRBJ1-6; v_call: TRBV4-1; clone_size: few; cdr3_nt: TGCGCCAGCTCAGTCGGCTCCTATAATTCACCCCTCCACTTT; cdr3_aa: CASSVGSYNSPLHF
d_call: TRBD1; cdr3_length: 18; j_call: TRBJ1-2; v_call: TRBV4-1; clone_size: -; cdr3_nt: TGCGCCAGCAGCCCACGACAGGGACTGACTCCCCCTAACTATGGCTACACCTTC; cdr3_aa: CASSPRQGLTPPNYGYTF
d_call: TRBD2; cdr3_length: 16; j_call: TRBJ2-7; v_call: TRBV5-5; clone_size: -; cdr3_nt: TGTGCCAGCAGCGGGCGACTAGCGGGGCTTTCCTACGAGCAGTACTTC; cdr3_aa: CASSGRLAGLSYEQYF
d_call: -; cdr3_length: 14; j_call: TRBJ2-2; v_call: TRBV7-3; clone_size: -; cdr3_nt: TGTGCCAGCACCATCTCAGGAGAATCCGGGGAGCTGTTTTTT; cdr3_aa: CASTISGESGELFF
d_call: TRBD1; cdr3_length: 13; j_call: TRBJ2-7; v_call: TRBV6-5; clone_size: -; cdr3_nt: TGTGCCAGCACCCCCGCGACAGGGCTCGAGCAGTACTTC; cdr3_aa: CASTPATGLEQYF
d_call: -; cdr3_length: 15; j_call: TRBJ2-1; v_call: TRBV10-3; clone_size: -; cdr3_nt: TGTGCCACCTCTGAGGAGGCTAACCGATACAATGAGCAGTTCTTC; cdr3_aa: CATSEEANRYNEQFF
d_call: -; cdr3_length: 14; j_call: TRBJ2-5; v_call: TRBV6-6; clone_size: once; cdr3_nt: TGTGCCAGCAGTGCCCGGGACAAAGGAGAGACCCAGTACTTC; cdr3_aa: CASSARDKGETQYF
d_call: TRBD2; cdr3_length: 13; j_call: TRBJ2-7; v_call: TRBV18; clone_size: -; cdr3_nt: TGTGCCAGCTCACCACCAACTAGCGGCGAGCAGTACTTC; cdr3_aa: CASSPPTSGEQYF
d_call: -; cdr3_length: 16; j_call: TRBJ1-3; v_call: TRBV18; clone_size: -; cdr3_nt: TGTGCCAGCTCACCGAATGGGGGGACCTCTGGAAACACCATATATTTT; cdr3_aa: CASSPNGGTSGNTIYF
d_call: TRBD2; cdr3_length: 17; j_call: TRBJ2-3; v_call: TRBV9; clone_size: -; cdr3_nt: TGTGCCAGCAGCGTAGCTATTCTAGCGGGAGGTACAGATACGCAGTATTTT; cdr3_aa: CASSVAILAGGTDTQYF